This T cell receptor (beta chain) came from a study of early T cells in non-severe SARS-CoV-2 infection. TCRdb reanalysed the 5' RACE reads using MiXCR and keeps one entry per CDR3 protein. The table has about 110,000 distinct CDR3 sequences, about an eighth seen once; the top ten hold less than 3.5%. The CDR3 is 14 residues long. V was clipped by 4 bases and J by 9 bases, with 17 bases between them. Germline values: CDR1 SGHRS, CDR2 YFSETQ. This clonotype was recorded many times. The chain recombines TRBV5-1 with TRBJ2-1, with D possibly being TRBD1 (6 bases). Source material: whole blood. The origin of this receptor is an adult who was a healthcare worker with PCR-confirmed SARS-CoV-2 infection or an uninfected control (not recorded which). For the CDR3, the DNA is TGCGCCAGCAGCCCCTTGGGGGCGCTAATTGAGCAGTTCTTC. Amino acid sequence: CASSPLGALIEQFF.